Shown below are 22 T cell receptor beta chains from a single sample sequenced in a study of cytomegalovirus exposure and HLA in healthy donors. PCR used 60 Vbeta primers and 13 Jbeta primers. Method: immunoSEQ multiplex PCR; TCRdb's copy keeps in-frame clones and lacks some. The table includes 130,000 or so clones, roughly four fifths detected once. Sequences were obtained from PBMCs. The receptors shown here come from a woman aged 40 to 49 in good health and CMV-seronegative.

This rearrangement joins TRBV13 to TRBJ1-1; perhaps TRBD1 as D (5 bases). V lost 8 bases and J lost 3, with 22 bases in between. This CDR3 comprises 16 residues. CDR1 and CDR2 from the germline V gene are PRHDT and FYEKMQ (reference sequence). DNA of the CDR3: TGTGCCAGCGGGGGAGGGGTGGGGTACTCTTACACTGAAGCTTTCTTT. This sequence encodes CASGGGVGYSYTEAFF.

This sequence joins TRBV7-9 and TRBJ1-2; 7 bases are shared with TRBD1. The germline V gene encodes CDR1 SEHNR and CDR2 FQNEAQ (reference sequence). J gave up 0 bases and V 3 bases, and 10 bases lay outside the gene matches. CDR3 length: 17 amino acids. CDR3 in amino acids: CASSFLGRQGSNYGYTF. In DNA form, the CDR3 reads TGTGCCAGCAGCTTCCTGGGGAGACAGGGCTCTAACTATGGCTACACCTTC.

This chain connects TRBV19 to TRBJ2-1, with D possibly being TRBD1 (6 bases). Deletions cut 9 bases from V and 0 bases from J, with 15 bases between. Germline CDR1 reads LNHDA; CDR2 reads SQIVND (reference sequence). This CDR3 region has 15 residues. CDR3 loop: CASNQQGSSYNEQFF. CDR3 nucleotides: TGTGCCAGCAATCAACAGGGAAGCTCCTACAATGAGCAGTTCTTC. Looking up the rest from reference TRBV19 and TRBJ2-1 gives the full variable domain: DGGITQSPKYLFRKEGQNVTLSCEQNLNHDAMYWYRQDPGQGLRLIYYSQIVNDFQKGDIAEGYSVSREKKESFPLTVTSAQKNPTAFYLCASNQQGSSYNEQFFGPGTRLTVL.

The CDR3 bases are TGTGCCATCAGCTCCGACGGGAACTATGGCTACACCTTC. It specifies CAISSDGNYGYTF. The chain uses TRBV10-3 and TRBJ1-2; no definite D call. Germline CDR1 is ENHRY and CDR2 is SYGVKD. The CDR3 sequence is 13 residues long. Deletions cut 6 bases from V and 2 bases from J, with 10 bases between.

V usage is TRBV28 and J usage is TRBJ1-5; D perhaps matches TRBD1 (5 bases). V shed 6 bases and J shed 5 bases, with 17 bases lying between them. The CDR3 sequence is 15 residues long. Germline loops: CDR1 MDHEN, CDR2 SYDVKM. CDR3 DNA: TGTGCCAGCAGCTCGGCTGGGGGGGTGGATCAGCCCCAGCATTTT. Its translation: CASSSAGGVDQPQHF.

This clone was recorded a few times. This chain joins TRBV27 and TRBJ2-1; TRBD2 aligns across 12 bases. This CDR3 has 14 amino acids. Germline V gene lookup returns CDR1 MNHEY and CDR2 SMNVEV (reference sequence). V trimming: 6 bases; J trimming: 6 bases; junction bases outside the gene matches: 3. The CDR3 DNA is TGTGCCAGCAGCTCGACTAGCGGGGGCAATGAGCAGTTCTTC. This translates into CASSSTSGGNEQFF.

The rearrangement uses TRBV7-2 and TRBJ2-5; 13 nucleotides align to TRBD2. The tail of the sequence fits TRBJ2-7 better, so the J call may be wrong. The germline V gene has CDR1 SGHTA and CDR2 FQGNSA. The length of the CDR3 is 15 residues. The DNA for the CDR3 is TGTGCCAGCAGCCAAGGACTAGCGGGAGCCTACGAGCAGTACTTC. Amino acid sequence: CASSQGLAGAYEQYF.

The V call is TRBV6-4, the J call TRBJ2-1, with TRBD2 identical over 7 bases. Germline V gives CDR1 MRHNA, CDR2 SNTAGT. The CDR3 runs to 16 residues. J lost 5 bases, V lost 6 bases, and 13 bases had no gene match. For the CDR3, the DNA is TGTGCCAGCAGAGAGACCGGGACTAAGAACGACAATGAGCAGTTCTTC. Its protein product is CASRETGTKNDNEQFF.

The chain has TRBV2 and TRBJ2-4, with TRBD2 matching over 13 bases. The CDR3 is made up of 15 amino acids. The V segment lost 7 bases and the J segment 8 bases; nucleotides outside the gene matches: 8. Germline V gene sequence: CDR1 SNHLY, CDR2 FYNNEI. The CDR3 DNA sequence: TGTGCCAGCATTTGGACTAGCGGGAGTATGGACATTCAGTACTTC. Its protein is CASIWTSGSMDIQYF.

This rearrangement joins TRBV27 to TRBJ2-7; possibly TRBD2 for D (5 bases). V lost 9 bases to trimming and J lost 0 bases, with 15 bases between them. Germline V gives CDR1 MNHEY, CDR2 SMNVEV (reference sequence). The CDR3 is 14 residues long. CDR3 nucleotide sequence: TGTGCCAGTTGCAAGCGGTCTAGCTCCTACGAGCAGTACTTC. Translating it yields CASCKRSSSYEQYF.

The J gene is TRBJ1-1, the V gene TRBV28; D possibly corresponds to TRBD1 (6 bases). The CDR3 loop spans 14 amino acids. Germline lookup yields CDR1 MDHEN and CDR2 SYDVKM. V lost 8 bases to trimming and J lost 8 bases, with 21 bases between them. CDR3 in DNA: TGTGCCAGCTTGTCCCCCCCACAGGGCCAGGAAGCTTTCTTT. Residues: CASLSPPQGQEAFF.

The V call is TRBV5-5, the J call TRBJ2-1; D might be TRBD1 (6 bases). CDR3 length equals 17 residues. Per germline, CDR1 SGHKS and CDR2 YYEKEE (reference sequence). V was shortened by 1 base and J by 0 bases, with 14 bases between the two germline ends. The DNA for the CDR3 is TGTGCCAGCAGCTTGTTGGCCAGGGGAAGCTCCTACAATGAGCAGTTCTTC. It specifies CASSLLARGSSYNEQFF.

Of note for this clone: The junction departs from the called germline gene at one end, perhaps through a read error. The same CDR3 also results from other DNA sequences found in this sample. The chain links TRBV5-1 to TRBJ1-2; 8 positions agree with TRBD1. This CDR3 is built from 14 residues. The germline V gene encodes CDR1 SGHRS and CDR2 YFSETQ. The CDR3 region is CASSLQGADYGYTF. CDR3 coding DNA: TGCGCCAGCAGCTTGCAGGGGGCGGATTATGGCTACACTTTC.

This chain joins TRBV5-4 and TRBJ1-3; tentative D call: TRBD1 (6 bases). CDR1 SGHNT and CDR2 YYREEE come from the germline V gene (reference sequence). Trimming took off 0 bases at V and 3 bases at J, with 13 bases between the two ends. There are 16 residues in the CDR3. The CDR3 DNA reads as TGTGCCAGCAGCTTGGGGATGGGGGCGGATGGAAACACCATATATTTT. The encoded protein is CASSLGMGADGNTIYF.

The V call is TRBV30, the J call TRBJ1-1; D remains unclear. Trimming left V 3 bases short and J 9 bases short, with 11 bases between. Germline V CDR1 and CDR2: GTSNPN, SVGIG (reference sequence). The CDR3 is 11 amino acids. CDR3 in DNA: TGTGCCTGGAGCGACTTTTCTAAAGCTTTCTTT. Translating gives CAWSDFSKAFF.

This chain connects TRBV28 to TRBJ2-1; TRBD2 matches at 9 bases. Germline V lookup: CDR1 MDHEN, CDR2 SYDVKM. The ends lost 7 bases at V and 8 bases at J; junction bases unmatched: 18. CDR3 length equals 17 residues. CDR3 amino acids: CASKTGGIAGEGDEQFF. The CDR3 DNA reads TGTGCCAGCAAAACCGGAGGAATAGCGGGAGAAGGGGATGAGCAGTTCTTC.

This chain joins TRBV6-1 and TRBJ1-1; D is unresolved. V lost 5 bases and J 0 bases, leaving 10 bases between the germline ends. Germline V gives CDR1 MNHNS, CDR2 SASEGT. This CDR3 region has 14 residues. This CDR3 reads CASSLYTLNTEAFF. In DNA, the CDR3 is TGTGCCAGCAGTCTTTATACTTTGAACACTGAAGCTTTCTTT.

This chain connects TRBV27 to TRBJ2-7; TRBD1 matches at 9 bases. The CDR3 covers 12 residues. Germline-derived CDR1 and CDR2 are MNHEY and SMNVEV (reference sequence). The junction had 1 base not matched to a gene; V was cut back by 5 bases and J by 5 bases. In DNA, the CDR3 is TGTGCCAGCAGTCACAGGGGGCACGAGCAGTACTTC. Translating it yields CASSHRGHEQYF.

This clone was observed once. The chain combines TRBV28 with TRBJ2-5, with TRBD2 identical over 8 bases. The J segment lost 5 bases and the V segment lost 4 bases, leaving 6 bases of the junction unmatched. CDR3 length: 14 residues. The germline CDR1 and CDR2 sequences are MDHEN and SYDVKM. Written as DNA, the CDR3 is TGTGCCAGCAGTTCGCCGGGACTAGAGGAGACCCAGTACTTC. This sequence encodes CASSSPGLEETQYF.

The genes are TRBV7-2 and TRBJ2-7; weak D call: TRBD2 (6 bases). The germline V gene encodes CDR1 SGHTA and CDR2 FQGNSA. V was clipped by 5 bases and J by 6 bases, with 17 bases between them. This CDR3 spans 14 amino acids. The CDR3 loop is CASSPSLRESEQYF. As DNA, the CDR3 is TGTGCCAGCAGCCCCTCCCTACGGGAGTCCGAGCAGTACTTC.

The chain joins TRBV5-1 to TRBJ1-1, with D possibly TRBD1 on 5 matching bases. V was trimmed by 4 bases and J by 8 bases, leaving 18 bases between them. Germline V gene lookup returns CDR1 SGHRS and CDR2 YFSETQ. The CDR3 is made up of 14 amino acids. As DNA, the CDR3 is TGCGCCAGCAGCGGGGCTTCTGGGGTCCTAGAAGCTTTCTTT. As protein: CASSGASGVLEAFF. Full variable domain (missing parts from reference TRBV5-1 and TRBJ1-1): KAGVTQTPRYLIKTRGQQVTLSCSPISGHRSVSWYQQTPGQGLQFLFEYFSETQRNKGNFPGRFSGRQFSNSRSEMNVSTLELGDSALYLCASSGASGVLEAFFGQGTRLTVV.

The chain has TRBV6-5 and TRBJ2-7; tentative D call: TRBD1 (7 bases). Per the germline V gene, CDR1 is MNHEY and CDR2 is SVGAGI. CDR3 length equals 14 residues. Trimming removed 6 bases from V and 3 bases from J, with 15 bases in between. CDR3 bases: TGTGCCAGCAGCCTTCGGGGGACAGACTACGAGCAGTACTTC. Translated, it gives CASSLRGTDYEQYF.